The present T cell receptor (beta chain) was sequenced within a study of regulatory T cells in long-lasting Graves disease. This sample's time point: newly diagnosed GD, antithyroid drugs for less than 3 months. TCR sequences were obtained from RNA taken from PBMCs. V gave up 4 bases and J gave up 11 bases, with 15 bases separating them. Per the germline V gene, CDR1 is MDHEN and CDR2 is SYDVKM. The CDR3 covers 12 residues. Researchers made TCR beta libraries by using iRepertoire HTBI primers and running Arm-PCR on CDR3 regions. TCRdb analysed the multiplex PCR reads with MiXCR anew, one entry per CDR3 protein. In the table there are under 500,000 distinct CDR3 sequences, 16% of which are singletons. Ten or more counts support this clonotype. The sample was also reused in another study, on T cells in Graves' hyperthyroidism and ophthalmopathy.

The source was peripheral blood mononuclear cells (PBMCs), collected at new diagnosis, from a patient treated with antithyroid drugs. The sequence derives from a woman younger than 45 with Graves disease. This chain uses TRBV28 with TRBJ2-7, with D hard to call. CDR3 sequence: CASSSTPGPKYF. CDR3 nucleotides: TGTGCCAGCAGTTCAACTCCGGGTCCCAAGTACTTC.